This TCR beta chain comes out of a study of T cell responses to AZD1222 COVID-19 vaccine. This clone was seen only a few times. Its antigen is unknown. After removal of 5 bases from V and 3 bases from J, the junction contained 7 bases not matched to a gene. CDR3 size: 17 residues. Per the germline V gene, CDR1 is SGHVS and CDR2 is FQNEAQ. The data were produced by immunoSEQ multiplex PCR, yet TCRdb's version contains in-frame clones alone and is incomplete. This sample has roughly 43,000 clones; roughly 75% occur once, and the top ten carry about a fifth. Findings and caveats of the study: Dominant at 160-218 and 743-854, vaccine-associated CD4 TCRs also spanned spike. Scientists sampled the repertoires only once the peak T cell response had passed. Clonal diversity was possibly underestimated, and white British individuals and females predominated among donors. Variant regions that are unmutated are reportedly the target of nearly half of spike-specific TCRs.

This rearrangement joins TRBV7-8 to TRBJ2-2, with 12 bases aligning to TRBD2. The material was peripheral blood, obtained 28 days after the second dose of the MenACWY control vaccine. The receptor's source is an adult who received the MenACWY meningococcal vaccine as a control. This chain's CDR3 is CASSQPGLAGDTGELFF. CDR3 bases: TGTGCCAGCAGCCAACCGGGACTAGCGGGCGACACCGGGGAGCTGTTTTTT. Looking up the rest from reference TRBV7-8 and TRBJ2-2 gives the full variable domain: GAGVSQSPRYKVAKRGQDVALRCDPISGHVSLFWYQQALGQGPEFLTYFQNEAQLDKSGLPSDRFFAERPEGSVSTLKIQRTQQEDSAVYLCASSQPGLAGDTGELFFGEGSRLTVL.